This T cell receptor (beta chain) was captured by sequencing in a study of T cells after yellow fever vaccination. The sample holds many counts of this clonotype. Antigen: not known. Overall study findings and caveats: Though weaker, the secondary response peaked faster, on day 5 versus 15. After the booster, 96% of CD4 and roughly nine tenths of CD8 primary-response clones were re-detected.

Production of TCR cDNA was by 5'RACE template switching, which also added a universal primer site and UMIs. From the 5' RACE reads, TCRdb called clonotypes with MiXCR, one entry per CDR3 protein. The table has about 220,000 distinct CDR3 sequences, under 3.5% seen once. This CDR3 contains 15 residues. CDR1 LGHNA and CDR2 YSLEER come from the germline V gene. With V trimmed by 2 bases and J by 5 bases, 6 bases remained unmatched. The chain has TRBV4-3 and TRBJ2-5, with TRBD1 matching 9 bases. The sequences come from CD4+ T cells sorted from PBMCs, collected 10 days after the yellow fever booster vaccination. The receptor was isolated from a man aged 18-30 years who received the YFV17D yellow fever vaccine. The CDR3, as DNA: TGCGCCAGCAGCCAATCCGGACAGGGGAGGGAGACCCAGTACTTC. Protein: CASSQSGQGRETQYF.